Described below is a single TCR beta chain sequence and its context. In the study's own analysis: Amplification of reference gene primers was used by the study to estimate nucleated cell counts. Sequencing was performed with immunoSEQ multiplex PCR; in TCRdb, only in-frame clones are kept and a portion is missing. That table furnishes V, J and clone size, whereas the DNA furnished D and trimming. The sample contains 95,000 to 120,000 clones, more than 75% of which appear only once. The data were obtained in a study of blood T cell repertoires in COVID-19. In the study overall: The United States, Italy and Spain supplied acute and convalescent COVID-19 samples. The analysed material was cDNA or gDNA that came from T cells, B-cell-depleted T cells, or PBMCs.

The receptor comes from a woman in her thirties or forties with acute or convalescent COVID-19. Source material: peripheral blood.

In nucleotides, the CDR3 is TGTGCCAGCAGTTTACCTCGACAGGGATTCAACACCGGGGAGCTGTTTTTT. This encodes CASSLPRQGFNTGELFF. The genes are TRBV27 and TRBJ2-2; 7 bases align to TRBD1. From germline, CDR1 is MNHEY and CDR2 SMNVEV (reference sequence). This CDR3 contains 17 residues. Losses at the gene ends were 2 bases for V and 2 bases for J; bases not matched to a gene: 8.